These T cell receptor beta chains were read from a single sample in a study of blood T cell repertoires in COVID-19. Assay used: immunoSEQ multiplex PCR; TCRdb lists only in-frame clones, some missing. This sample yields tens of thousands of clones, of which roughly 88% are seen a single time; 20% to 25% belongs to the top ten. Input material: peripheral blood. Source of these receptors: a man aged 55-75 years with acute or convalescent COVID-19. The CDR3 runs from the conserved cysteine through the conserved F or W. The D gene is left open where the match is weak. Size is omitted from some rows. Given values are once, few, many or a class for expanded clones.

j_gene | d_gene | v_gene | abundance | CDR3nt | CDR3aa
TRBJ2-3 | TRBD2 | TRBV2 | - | TGTGCCACCCCCCGTTCCGGATCGGGGGGGCCAGGAGATACGCAGTATTTT | CATPRSGSGGPGDTQYF
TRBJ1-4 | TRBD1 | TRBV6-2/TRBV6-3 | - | TGTGCCAGCAGTATACCGGGCCAGGGGGTTGAAAAACTGTTTTTT | CASSIPGQGVEKLFF
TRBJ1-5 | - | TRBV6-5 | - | TGTGCCAGCAGTTACTCGCACGGGAATCAGCCCCAGCATTTT | CASSYSHGNQPQHF
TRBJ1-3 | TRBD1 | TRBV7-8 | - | TGTGCCAGCAGCTTAGTCCGTAGGGGGACAGGCGGAAACACCATATATTTT | CASSLVRRGTGGNTIYF
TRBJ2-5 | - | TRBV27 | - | TGTGCCAGCAGCCAAGACTATGCAGAGACCCAGTACTTC | CASSQDYAETQYF
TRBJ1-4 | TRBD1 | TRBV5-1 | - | TGCGCCAGCAGCTCGACAGGGGTAGCTAATGAAAAACTGTTTTTT | CASSSTGVANEKLFF
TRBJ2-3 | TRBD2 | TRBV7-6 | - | TGTGCCAGCAGCCTAACTAGCGGGGGGTCAACAGATACGCAGTATTTT | CASSLTSGGSTDTQYF
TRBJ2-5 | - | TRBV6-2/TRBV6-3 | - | TGTGCCAGCAGTATCAGGGCCCGAGGGGGAGAGACCCAGTACTTC | CASSIRARGGETQYF
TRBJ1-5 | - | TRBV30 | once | TGTGCCTGGATAAAGTGCAGGGATGGTCAGCCCCAGCATTTT | CAWIKCRDGQPQHF
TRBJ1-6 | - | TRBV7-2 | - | TGTGCCAGCAGCTTAGCAGCTAGGGAGAATTCACCCCTCCACTTT | CASSLAARENSPLHF
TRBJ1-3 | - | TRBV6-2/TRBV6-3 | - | TGTGCCAGCAGTCCGACAGATACCTCTGGAAACACCATATATTTT | CASSPTDTSGNTIYF
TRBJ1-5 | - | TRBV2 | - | TGTGCCAGCAGCGAACGACAGAGCAATCAGCCCCAGCATTTT | CASSERQSNQPQHF
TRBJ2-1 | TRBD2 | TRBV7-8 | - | TGTGCCAGCAACCCGGGTCGGGCGGGGGGTTACAATGAGCAGTTCTTC | CASNPGRAGGYNEQFF
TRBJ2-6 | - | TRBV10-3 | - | TGTGCCATCAGTGATGAGAACTCTGGGGCCAACGTCCTGACTTTC | CAISDENSGANVLTF
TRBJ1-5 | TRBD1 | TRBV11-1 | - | TGTGCCAGCAGCTTAAACAGGGGCCAGCCCCAGCATTTT | CASSLNRGQPQHF
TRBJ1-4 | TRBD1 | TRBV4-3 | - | TGCGCCAGCAGCCAAGATCGTCGACAGGGCGGCGAAAAACTGTTTTTT | CASSQDRRQGGEKLFF
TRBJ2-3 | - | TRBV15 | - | TGTGCCACCAGCGTCCGTGATACGCAGTATTTT | CATSVRDTQYF
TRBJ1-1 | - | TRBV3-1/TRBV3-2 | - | TGTGCCAGCAGCCAATCCCCGACAGCTATGAACACTGAAGCTTTCTTT | CASSQSPTAMNTEAFF
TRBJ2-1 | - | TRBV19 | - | TGTGCCTCCAAGAAGGGGGGGGAATACAATGAGCAGTTCTTC | CASKKGGEYNEQFF
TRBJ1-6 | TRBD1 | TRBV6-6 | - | TGTGCCAGCAGTCGCACAGGGGCACTTAGCTCCTATAATTCACCCCTCCACTTT | CASSRTGALSSYNSPLHF
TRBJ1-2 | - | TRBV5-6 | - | TGTGCCAGCAGCTTCTCTTATGGCTACACCTTC | CASSFSYGYTF
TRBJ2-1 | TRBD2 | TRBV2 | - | TGTGCCAGCACCACAACTAGCGGGGGCCCCAATGAGCAGTTCTTC | CASTTTSGGPNEQFF
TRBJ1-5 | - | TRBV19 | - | TGTGCCAGTTTCAACCCCAGGGATAGGAATCAGCCCCAGCATTTT | CASFNPRDRNQPQHF
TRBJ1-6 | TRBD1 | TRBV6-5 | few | TGTGCCAGCAAACCGGGGGGGACAGAGGTTTCACCCCTCCACTTT | CASKPGGTEVSPLHF
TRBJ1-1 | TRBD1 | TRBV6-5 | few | TGTGCCAGCAGTTACTCAACCATCTCCGGGACAGACGCTTTCTTT | CASSYSTISGTDAFF
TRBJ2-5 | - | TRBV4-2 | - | TGTGCCAGCAGCCAAGGAGGGGGCCAAGAGACCCAGTACTTC | CASSQGGGQETQYF
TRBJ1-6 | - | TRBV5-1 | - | TGCGCCAGCAGGGAGGGAAACTCCTATAATTCACCCCTCCACTTT | CASREGNSYNSPLHF
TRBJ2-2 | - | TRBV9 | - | TGTGCCAGCAGCACCCGGTCCTATAACACCGGGGAGCTGTTTTTT | CASSTRSYNTGELFF
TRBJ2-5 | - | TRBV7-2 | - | TGTGCCAGCAGCTTAGTGTGGGGGGATTGGGAGACCCAGTACTTC | CASSLVWGDWETQYF
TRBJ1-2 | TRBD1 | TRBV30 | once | TGTGCCTGCTTATCTCGGACAGGCGGCCGCTATGGCTACACCTTC | CACLSRTGGRYGYTF
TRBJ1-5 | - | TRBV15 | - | TGTGCCACCAGCAGAGTTGTGCGGAATCAGCCCCAGCATTTT | CATSRVVRNQPQHF
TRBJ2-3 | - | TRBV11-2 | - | TGTGCCAGCAGCTCTCGAGGACAGTCTGAGGGAGATACGCAGTATTTT | CASSSRGQSEGDTQYF
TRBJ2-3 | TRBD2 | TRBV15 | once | TGTGCCACCAGCAGAGAAGCGGGGGGGTCAGATACGCAGTATTTT | CATSREAGGSDTQYF